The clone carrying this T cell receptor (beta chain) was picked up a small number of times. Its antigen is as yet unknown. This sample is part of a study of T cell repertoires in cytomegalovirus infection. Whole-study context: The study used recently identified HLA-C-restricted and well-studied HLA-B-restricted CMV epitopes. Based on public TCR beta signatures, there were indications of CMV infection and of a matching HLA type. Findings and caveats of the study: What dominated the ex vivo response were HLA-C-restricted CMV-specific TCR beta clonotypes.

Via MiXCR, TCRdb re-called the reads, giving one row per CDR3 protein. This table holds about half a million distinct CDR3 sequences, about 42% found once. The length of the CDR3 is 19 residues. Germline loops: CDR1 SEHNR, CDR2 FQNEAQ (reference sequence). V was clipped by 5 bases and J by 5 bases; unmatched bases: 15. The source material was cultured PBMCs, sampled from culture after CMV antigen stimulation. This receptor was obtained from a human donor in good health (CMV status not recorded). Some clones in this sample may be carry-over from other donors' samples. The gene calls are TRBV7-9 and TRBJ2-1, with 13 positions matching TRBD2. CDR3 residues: CASSTNPQLAGGFHNEQFF. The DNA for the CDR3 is TGTGCCAGCAGCACCAACCCCCAACTAGCGGGGGGGTTCCACAATGAGCAGTTCTTC.